This T cell receptor beta chain was documented in a study of cytomegalovirus exposure and HLA in healthy donors (dated 2017 in TCRdb). Study-level background: According to a later analysis, the 120 or so validation repertoires were produced on the same platform as the roughly 600 repertoires of the first cohort. Besides the first cohort of approximately 710 subjects, a separate validation cohort made up of 95 to 150 different subjects was used. The study aimed to test whether signatures of past pathogen exposure could be identified by cataloging public T cell receptors. To predict cytomegalovirus infection status, the study combined high-throughput TCR immunosequencing, statistical association of individual TCRs with disease status, and machine learning.

This clone was detected once. There is no known antigen for this receptor. Base-call qualities are not available, and no considerably larger clone is one nucleotide away. Donors formed part of the validation cohort, which comprised over a hundred subjects and was distinct from the first cohort of 550 to 850 subjects. Reading the germline V gene gives CDR1 MNHEY and CDR2 SVGAGI. From its cysteine to its phenylalanine, the CDR3 spans 16 amino acids. Only the CDR3 DNA is retained, 48 bases long and in frame from the first base. At the junction V is shortened by 4 bases and J by 0 bases, with 14 bases in between. Study-level results and caveats: A later analysis found that TCRs clustered in the first cohort also tended to co-occur in the 100 to 150 validation repertoires, with 94% of cluster scores above 0. The authors suggested that the approach could potentially be extended to other disease states and immunological phenotypes. In the study, about 150 TCR beta chains were listed as associated with cytomegalovirus. A few of the identified cytomegalovirus-associated TCR beta chains were confirmed in vitro to be specific for cytomegalovirus antigens. While some public TCRs were present in many individuals, most TCR sequences turned up only very rarely across donors. A later analysis had no HLA typing for the validation cohort, so co-occurrence there was scored across all 120 repertoires. The classifier was reported to diagnose cytomegalovirus status with high specificity and sensitivity in both the original and validation cohorts.

The receptor library was made with the immunoSEQ multiplex PCR assay. Per the original workflow: A statistical classification framework was built for diagnosing cytomegalovirus status from the catalog of TCR beta chain sequences. This immuneACCESS table, as held by TCRdb, lists in-frame sequences with V and J called but not all clones. Of the missing ones, under half trace to an unresolved V gene in checked studies; the others have no known cause. The V and J calls and clone size were taken over from that table, and D and trimming were inferred from the DNA. The sample records roughly 190,000 clones, 86% of which are singletons. Clones ranked in the top ten supply about 1.6% of the sample.

Recombination connected TRBV6-5 to TRBJ2-3, with no confidently assigned D gene. The source material was PBMCs. The source is a young woman in good health and CMV-seronegative. CDR3 loop: CASSLEGGTSTDTQYF. The DNA sequence is given as TGTGCCAGCAGTTTGGAAGGCGGCACTAGCACAGATACGCAGTATTTT.